Listed here are 17 T cell receptor beta chains from one sample, sequenced in a study of response to subunit inactivated influenza vaccine. TCRdb processed the RT-PCR reads anew with MiXCR; each CDR3 protein has one entry. The sample carries approximately 490,000 distinct CDR3 sequences, more than 7% recorded once. Sequenced here: PBMCs from blood, sampled less than 30 months after vaccination. The receptor set was obtained from a man between 50 and 75 years old who received an inactivated influenza vaccine.

There are many counts of this clonotype. This chain uses TRBV7-2 with TRBJ1-6, with D perhaps TRBD1 (5 bases). The CDR3 runs 16 residues. Trimming cost V 3 bases and J 8 bases, with 17 bases left between them. Germline V lookup: CDR1 SGHTA, CDR2 FQGNSA. The CDR3, as DNA: TGTGCCAGCAGCTTGGTGGCCGACAGTGCTTATTCACCCCTCCACTTT. It is translated as CASSLVADSAYSPLHF.

This clonotype was seen at least ten times. V is TRBV7-8 and J is TRBJ1-5, with a tentative D call TRBD1 (5 bases). Germline assignment: CDR1 SGHVS and CDR2 FQNEAQ. There are 15 residues in the CDR3. V lost 1 base to trimming and J lost 2 bases, with 9 bases between them. In nucleotides, the CDR3 is TGTGCCAGCAGCTTAGGAGTAGGGGGCAATCAGCCCCAGCATTTT. Its translation is CASSLGVGGNQPQHF.

This clonotype was found a few times. The CDR3, as DNA: TGTGCCAGCAGCCAAGATTTGGGTGCAGCTTTCTTT. The encoded protein is CASSQDLGAAFF. The V call is TRBV3-1, the J call TRBJ1-1; D unresolved. Germline-derived CDR1 and CDR2 are LGHDT and YNNKEL (reference sequence). The ends were cut back, 0 bases at V and 10 bases at J, with 9 bases in the middle. The CDR3 is 12 residues long.

This clonotype showed up just a few times. The chain combines TRBV6-1 with TRBJ2-1; possible D gene TRBD1, 6 bases. Per the germline V gene, CDR1 is MNHNS and CDR2 is SASEGT. CDR3 size: 13 residues. The V end was cut by 6 bases, the J end by 9 bases, with 15 bases between. In DNA form, the CDR3 reads TGTGCCAGCAGAGCACCCAGGGGATTTGAGCAGTTCTTC. Its translation: CASRAPRGFEQFF.

This clonotype was detected many times. This rearrangement joins TRBV7-9 to TRBJ1-1, with a weak D call TRBD1 (6 bases). Trimming left V 5 bases short and J 4 bases short, with 14 bases between. Germline-derived CDR1 and CDR2 are SEHNR and FQNEAQ (reference sequence). This CDR3 comprises 14 residues. This CDR3 is CASSPGDFGTEAFF. The CDR3 region has the DNA TGTGCCAGCAGCCCAGGGGACTTCGGCACTGAAGCTTTCTTT.

For this clonotype: This may arise from a read error, as a much more abundant clone is one base away. This chain connects TRBV5-1 to TRBJ2-7; D is perhaps TRBD2 (5 bases). In germline, CDR1 is SGHRS, CDR2 YFSETQ. CDR3 length: 13 amino acids. The CDR3: CACSQQRSYEQYF. The CDR3 DNA reads as TGCGCCTGCAGCCAGCAGCGGAGCTACGAGCAGTACTTC.

Only a few counts were recorded for this clonotype. This chain joins TRBV6-5 and TRBJ2-1; 13 positions match TRBD2. Germline CDR1 is MNHEY and CDR2 is SVGAGI. This CDR3 is 17 amino acids long. The V and J ends lost 4 bases and 3 bases, in that order; junction bases with no gene match: 6. Here the CDR3 reads CASSSRTSGRGYNEQFF. The CDR3 DNA is TGTGCCAGCAGTTCCAGGACTAGCGGGAGAGGCTACAATGAGCAGTTCTTC.

The V call is TRBV20-1, the J call TRBJ1-5; the D gene is possibly TRBD1 (5 bases). The length of the CDR3 is 16 residues. Germline V lookup: CDR1 DFQATT, CDR2 SNEGSKA (reference sequence). V lost 0 bases and J 3 bases, leaving 15 bases between the germline ends. The CDR3 DNA reads TGCAGTGCTAGAGACCCGGGGCGCAGCCTCAATCAGCCCCAGCATTTT. Its protein product is CSARDPGRSLNQPQHF.

This clonotype came up many times. V is TRBV4-3 and J is TRBJ1-6; D is unresolved. This CDR3 has 13 residues. V lost 3 bases, J lost 11 bases, and 11 bases lay in between. The germline CDR1 and CDR2 sequences are LGHNA and YSLEER. CDR3 sequence: CASSQGPRAPLHF. The DNA for the CDR3 is TGCGCCAGCAGCCAGGGCCCAAGGGCACCCCTCCACTTT.

This clonotype was seen more than once but under ten times. The chain joins TRBV7-2 to TRBJ1-2; D remains ambiguous. Germline V lookup: CDR1 SGHTA, CDR2 FQGNSA. The ends were cut back, 0 bases at V and 4 bases at J, with 15 bases in the middle. CDR3 length: 16 amino acids. The CDR3 region has the DNA TGTGCCAGCAGCTTAGCGGGGTCGACACCCGTCTATGGCTACACCTTC. Amino acids: CASSLAGSTPVYGYTF.

This clonotype showed up just a few times. The rearrangement uses TRBV7-2 and TRBJ1-4, with 7 nucleotides matching TRBD1. There are 15 residues in the CDR3. Per germline, CDR1 SGHTA and CDR2 FQGNSA. J lost 8 bases, V lost 5 bases, and 11 bases had no gene match. The CDR3 protein is CASSNPGTVNEKLFF. The CDR3 DNA is TGTGCCAGCAGCAACCCCGGGACAGTTAACGAAAAACTGTTTTTT. Full variable domain (rest looked up from reference TRBV7-2 and TRBJ1-4): GAGVSQSPSNKVTEKGKDVELRCDPISGHTALYWYRQSLGQGLEFLIYFQGNSAPDKSGLPSDRFSAERTGGSVSTLTIQRTQQEDSAVYLCASSNPGTVNEKLFFGSGTQLSVL.

This clonotype was found a few times. V is TRBV29-1 and J is TRBJ2-4; 7 nucleotides line up with TRBD1. V gave up 6 bases and J gave up 1 base; unmatched junction bases: 3. Per germline, CDR1 SQVTM and CDR2 ANQGSEA. The CDR3 is 13 amino acids. Here the CDR3 DNA reads TGCAGCGTAAAACAGGGGGCCAAAAACATTCAGTACTTC. It encodes CSVKQGAKNIQYF.

This clonotype was counted ten times or more. The V call is TRBV29-1, the J call TRBJ2-5; D is tentatively TRBD1 or TRBD2 (5 bases each). The length of the CDR3 is 13 residues. The V gene lost 1 base and the J gene lost 5 bases, with 11 bases spanning the gap. The germline gives CDR1 SQVTM, CDR2 ANQGSEA. CDR3 region: CSVEGGYGETQYF. The CDR3 nucleotides read TGCAGCGTTGAAGGGGGGTACGGGGAGACCCAGTACTTC.

The chain employs TRBV29-1 and TRBJ1-4, with no clear D. Germline assignment: CDR1 SQVTM and CDR2 ANQGSEA. The ends were cut back, 7 bases at V and 5 bases at J, with 5 bases in the middle. The CDR3 extends over 10 amino acids. The CDR3 DNA sequence: TGCAGCGGGTTGAATGAAAAACTGTTTTTT. It encodes CSGLNEKLFF.

This sequence joins TRBV19 and TRBJ2-1; D is possibly TRBD2 (5 bases). The CDR3 length is 16 residues. CDR1 LNHDA and CDR2 SQIVND come from the germline V gene (reference sequence). The V end was cut by 3 bases, the J end by 2 bases, with 14 bases between. As DNA, the CDR3 is TGTGCCAGTAGTATCGGCACTAGTATCACCTACAATGAGCAGTTCTTC. Its translation is CASSIGTSITYNEQFF. The full variable domain, with the rest looked up from reference TRBV19 and TRBJ2-1, is DGGITQSPKYLFRKEGQNVTLSCEQNLNHDAMYWYRQDPGQGLRLIYYSQIVNDFQKGDIAEGYSVSREKKESFPLTVTSAQKNPTAFYLCASSIGTSITYNEQFFGPGTRLTVL.

This clonotype turned up a few times. V gene TRBV6-1 combines with J gene TRBJ2-5, with TRBD1 matching over 10 bases. Germline V gene lookup returns CDR1 MNHNS and CDR2 SASEGT. J lost 5 bases, V lost 6 bases, and 6 bases had no gene match. The CDR3 is made up of 14 amino acids. DNA of the CDR3: TGTGCCAGCAGAGACAGGGGGCTTGACGAGACCCAGTACTTC. Translating gives CASRDRGLDETQYF.

This clonotype was counted at least ten times. This chain connects TRBV20-1 to TRBJ2-1; D perhaps matches TRBD2 (7 bases). V shed 6 bases and J shed 3 bases, with 15 bases lying between them. The CDR3 sequence is 14 residues long. Germline CDR1 is DFQATT and CDR2 is SNEGSKA (reference sequence). The CDR3 is CSALKGDYYNEQFF. The CDR3 DNA follows: TGCAGTGCCCTTAAGGGGGACTACTACAATGAGCAGTTCTTC.